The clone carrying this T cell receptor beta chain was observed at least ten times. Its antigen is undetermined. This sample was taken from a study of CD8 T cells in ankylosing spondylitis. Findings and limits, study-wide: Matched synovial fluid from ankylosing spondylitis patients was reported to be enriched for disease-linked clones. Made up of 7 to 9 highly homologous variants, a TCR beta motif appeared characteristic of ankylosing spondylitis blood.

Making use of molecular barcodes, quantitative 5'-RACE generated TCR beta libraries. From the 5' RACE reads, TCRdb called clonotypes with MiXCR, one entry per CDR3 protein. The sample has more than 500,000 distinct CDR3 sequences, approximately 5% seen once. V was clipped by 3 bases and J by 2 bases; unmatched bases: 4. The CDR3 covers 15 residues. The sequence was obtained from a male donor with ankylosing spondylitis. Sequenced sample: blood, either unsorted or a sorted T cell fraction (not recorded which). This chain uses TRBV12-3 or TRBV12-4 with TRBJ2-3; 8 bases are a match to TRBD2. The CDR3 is CASSFWRGVTDTQYF. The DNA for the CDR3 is TGTGCCAGCAGTTTCTGGCGGGGGGTCACAGATACGCAGTATTTT.